These T cell receptor beta chains were read from a single sample in a study of regulatory T cells in long-lasting Graves disease. TCRdb used MiXCR to reprocess the multiplex PCR reads, holding one entry per CDR3 protein. The data contain about 310,000 distinct CDR3 sequences, 20% to 25% of them singletons. This specimen was peripheral blood mononuclear cells (PBMCs), taken when the disease was refractory, from a patient treated with antithyroid drugs. The receptors come from a female donor with Graves disease. Each CDR3 is given with its conserved first and last residue. Size is omitted from some rows. Given values are once, few, many or a class for expanded clones.

clone size | V gene | CDR3 protein
few | TRBV24-1 | CATSDLGGQGTFDTEAFF
many | TRBV2 | CASSSILAGGSYEQYF
NA | TRBV6-4 | CASSTSAGVTDTQYF
many | TRBV18 | CASSSSGRAEQYF
many | TRBV7-8 | CASSLRFRGLSYEQYF
NA | TRBV30 | CAWSAGGGQPEAFF
many | TRBV28 | CASSPLDSLSGNTIYF
many | TRBV12-3/TRBV12-4 | CASSQDSPTGTEAFF
few | TRBV20-1 | CSATSGTGVGEQYF
NA | TRBV19 | CASSMRLAFETQYF
NA | TRBV9 | CASSEFWDGDNEQFF
few | TRBV6-1 | CASRRGADAKNIQYF
many | TRBV20-1 | CSAREPGPAEAFF
NA | TRBV5-6 | CASSLDRGTQYF
NA | TRBV7-2 | CASTLPGQGYEQYF
few | TRBV6-5 | CASSSNRGWTEAFF
few | TRBV7-9 | CASSLGTRGAKAKAGELFF
NA | TRBV6-2/TRBV6-3 | CASTGDLSYEQYF
NA | TRBV27 | CASSSGTGGFKNIQYF
few | TRBV3-1 | CASSQRDNNSPLHF
NA | TRBV27 | CASSSGRRGTEAFF
many | TRBV28 | CASSWAGNQPQHF
NA | TRBV5-4 | CASSSGLAGEQETQYF
few | TRBV20-1 | CSASGSGRRYEQYF
NA | TRBV7-2 | CALGDRGQGQPQHF
NA | TRBV27 | CATALGTGGNQPQHF
few | TRBV7-3 | CASSSDRLQPQHF
many | TRBV28 | CASSPHIRQGGNQPQHF
NA | TRBV28 | CASSLWVTGEAGELFF
few | TRBV28 | CASSIQTGELFF
many | TRBV2 | CASTVYTEAFF
many | TRBV28 | CASSLYRDRAGEQYF
many | TRBV6-5 | CASSYSGERETQYF
many | TRBV6-1 | CASRDGINSPLHF
NA | TRBV3-1 | CASSPTLGELFF
few | TRBV14 | CASSPMTGGHRETQYF
NA | TRBV6-5 | CASSYMEEAFF
NA | TRBV12-3/TRBV12-4 | CASNPGGGATEAFF
few | TRBV6-2/TRBV6-3 | CASSYLRPLNRPNEKLFF
NA | TRBV19 | CASSRDRGPGANVLTF
NA | TRBV7-2 | CASSPYRGAEAFF
many | TRBV2 | CASRRTPTVYEQYF
many | TRBV7-2 | CASSLGSGGIGGTQYF
NA | TRBV12-3/TRBV12-4 | CASSLGENTGELFF
NA | TRBV18 | CASSPRERVSPYEQYF
NA | TRBV7-9 | CASRGQSSGANVLTF
many | TRBV19 | CASLPSGHKNTEAFF
NA | TRBV7-2 | CASSYRDRAYEQYF
NA | TRBV5-1 | CASSLANFPGPQGIYNEQFF
many | TRBV30 | CAWSVGRFYEQYF
many | TRBV28 | CASSLPTGAETQYF
few | TRBV6-6 | CASSYSRGEVGNQPQHF
many | TRBV7-8 | CASSPSLGEDETQYF
many | TRBV20-1 | CSARRWGINQPQHF
few | TRBV24-1 | CATSDPGTGGYEQYF
many | TRBV6-1 | CAGRGVQGARGANVLTF
many | TRBV7-8 | CASSHAGDTEAFF
many | TRBV28 | CASGTPGQPYGYTF
many | TRBV20-1 | CSASGVWEQYF